Listed below are T cell receptor beta chains from one sample, sequenced in a study of control samples from healthy donors and cancer patients. Sequencing used immunoSEQ multiplex PCR; TCRdb keeps in-frame clones, though not all of them. The profile covers approximately 120,000 clones, with about nine tenths appearing a single time and under 4.5% taken by the ten largest. Sequenced sample: blood. The receptors come from a human donor in good health. The donor label of this sample is uncertain. Both conserved end residues are part of each CDR3. The D gene is left open where the match is weak. Size is omitted from some rows. Given values are once, few, many or a class for expanded clones.

clone size,J gene,D gene,V gene,CDR3 DNA,CDR3 protein
-,TRBJ1-5,TRBD1,TRBV10-2,TGCGCCACCCAGACAGGGCGAAGTCAGCCCCAGCATTTT,CATQTGRSQPQHF
-,TRBJ1-1,-,TRBV2,TGTGCCAGCAGTGGACAGCGGAACACTGAAGCTTTCTTT,CASSGQRNTEAFF
-,TRBJ1-6,TRBD1,TRBV5-4,TGTGCCAGCAGCTCGGGACAGGGCGCCTTTTCCCTCCACTTT,CASSSGQGAFSLHF
-,TRBJ2-7,-,TRBV11-3,TGTGCCAGCAGCTTAAGCCAGGGAGACGAGCAGTACTTC,CASSLSQGDEQYF
-,TRBJ1-6,-,TRBV19,TGTGCCAGTAGCTGGAATAATTCACCCCTCCACTTT,CASSWNNSPLHF
-,TRBJ2-2,-,TRBV9,TGTGCCAGCAGGCGGGACAGAGACACCGGGGAGCTGTTTTTT,CASRRDRDTGELFF
-,TRBJ2-5,-,TRBV3-1/TRBV3-2,TGTGCCAGCTTCCGATCGGGCAGGGCGGGTTATCAGACCCAGTACTTC,CASFRSGRAGYQTQYF
-,TRBJ2-2,-,TRBV4-1,TGCGCCAGCAGCGTCTCCGGGGAGCTGTTTTTT,CASSVSGELFF
-,TRBJ2-3,-,TRBV30,TGTGCCTGGAATGGTGTGAGTACAGATACGCAGTATTTT,CAWNGVSTDTQYF
few,TRBJ2-1,TRBD2,TRBV5-1,TGCGCCAGCAGCTTGGTCGGACTAGCGGGGGATCTCGACAATGAGCAGTTCTTC,CASSLVGLAGDLDNEQFF
-,TRBJ2-5,TRBD2,TRBV6-5,TGTGCCAGCAGTTGGTCGGGACTAGCGGGGGAAGAGACCCAGTACTTC,CASSWSGLAGEETQYF
-,TRBJ2-7,-,TRBV14,TGTGCCAGCAGCCAAGAGGAGGCGATGGCGGGGCCTGGCTCCTACGAGCAGTACTTC,CASSQEEAMAGPGSYEQYF
-,TRBJ2-1,TRBD1,TRBV5-8,TGTGCCAGCAGAAACCGGGACAGGGGGCGAAATGAGCAGTTCTTC,CASRNRDRGRNEQFF
-,TRBJ2-7,TRBD1,TRBV19,TGTGCCAGTGCTTCCGGGACAGGGGGCTACGAGCAGTACTTC,CASASGTGGYEQYF
-,TRBJ2-3,-,TRBV24-1,TGTGCCACCAGTGATACGGACCAGGCAGATACGCAGTATTTT,CATSDTDQADTQYF
-,TRBJ2-5,-,TRBV20-1,TGCAGTGGACAGCATCAAGAGACCCAGTACTTC,CSGQHQETQYF